The entry below describes one T cell receptor beta chain. In building TCR beta libraries, iRepertoire HTBI primers were used together with Arm-PCR of CDR3 regions. TCRdb called the multiplex PCR reads again in MiXCR, with one record for every CDR3 protein. The data show approximately 210,000 distinct CDR3 sequences, 15% to 20% seen once. The data were taken from a study of regulatory T cells in long-lasting Graves disease. Time point: newly diagnosed GD, antithyroid drugs for less than 3 months. With RNA extracted from PBMCs as input, the TCR library was made. J was trimmed by 2 bases and V by 6 bases; bases with no gene match: 11. There are 16 residues in the CDR3. The germline V gene has CDR1 MRHNA and CDR2 SNTAGT.

This clonotype originated in a female donor with Graves disease. The V and J genes are TRBV6-4 and TRBJ2-3; 7 bases map to TRBD1. The source material was peripheral blood mononuclear cells (PBMCs), sampled at new diagnosis, from a patient treated with antithyroid drugs. The CDR3 protein is CASSLGAGGYTDTQYF. CDR3 sequence (DNA): TGTGCCAGCAGCCTCGGGGCAGGGGGTTACACAGATACGCAGTATTTT.